This T cell receptor beta chain came from a study of cytomegalovirus exposure and HLA in healthy donors. Germline loops: CDR1 PRHDT, CDR2 FYEKMQ (reference sequence). The length of the CDR3 is 12 residues. Trimming stripped 8 bases from V and 7 bases from J, with 15 bases between. The PCR ran on 60 Vbeta and 13 Jbeta primers. Some clones are missing from TCRdb's copy, which holds only in-frame ones; the method was immunoSEQ multiplex PCR. The table has 150,000 to 200,000 clones, roughly 80% seen once. Overall study results and limits: TCR association rates varied by HLA locus in a later analysis, with DRB1 highest and HLA-C lowest.

To note about this clone: What it binds is not known.

Sequencing was carried out using PBMCs. The rearrangement uses TRBV13 and TRBJ2-7; TRBD1 is a possible D gene (6 bases). The source of this sequence is a male donor in good health and CMV-seropositive. The CDR3 DNA sequence: TGTGCCAGCTCAGGGGAGCCCTCGGAGCAGTACTTC. It yields the protein CASSGEPSEQYF. Full variable domain (remainder filled in from reference TRBV13 and TRBJ2-7): AAGVIQSPRHLIKEKRETATLKCYPIPRHDTVYWYQQGPGQDPQFLISFYEKMQSDKGSIPDRFSAQQFSDYHSELNMSSLELGDSALYFCASSGEPSEQYFGPGTRLTVT.